The 4 T cell receptor beta chains below all came from one sample that was sequenced in a study of blood T cell repertoires in COVID-19. The protocol was immunoSEQ multiplex PCR, while the TCRdb copy is restricted to in-frame clones and leaves out a portion. The data show under 150,000 clones, more than 80% seen once. Sequences were obtained from peripheral blood. The receptors shown here come from a woman in her sixties with COVID-19, enrolled during active disease.

This sequence joins TRBV18 and TRBJ2-1; the match to TRBD2 covers 12 bases. V lost 5 bases and J lost 8; bases outside the gene matches: 13. CDR3 size: 17 residues. Germline CDR1 KGHSH, CDR2 LQKENI. CDR3 sequence (DNA): TGTGCCAGCTCATCAATCCCTAGCGGGGGGGCCATGGATGAGCAGTTCTTC. Protein product: CASSSIPSGGAMDEQFF.

The chain combines TRBV5-1 with TRBJ2-5; D remains ambiguous. V was clipped by 0 bases and J by 4 bases, with 13 bases between them. Germline assignment: CDR1 SGHRS and CDR2 YFSETQ. The CDR3 consists of 15 residues. Here the CDR3 reads CASSLDGGSRETQYF. The DNA of the CDR3 is TGCGCCAGCAGCTTGGACGGCGGTTCACGAGAGACCCAGTACTTC.

The V gene is TRBV5-8, the J gene TRBJ1-2, with TRBD1 matching 9 bases. After removal of 4 bases from V and 7 bases from J, the junction contained 8 bases not matched to a gene. The germline gives CDR1 SGHTS, CDR2 YDEGEE. CDR3 length: 14 amino acids. The CDR3 protein is CASSPGDRAVGYTF. In DNA, the CDR3 is TGTGCCAGCAGCCCGGGGGACAGGGCCGTTGGCTACACCTTC.

The V call is TRBV5-1, the J call TRBJ2-3, with 9 bases lining up with TRBD2. Losses at the gene ends were 2 bases for V and 2 bases for J; bases not matched to a gene: 9. CDR3 length: 17 amino acids. Looked up from germline, CDR1 is SGHRS and CDR2 is YFSETQ. The CDR3 DNA reads TGCGCCAGCAGCTTCGTAAGAAGCGGGGGGTACACAGATACGCAGTATTTT. Its protein is CASSFVRSGGYTDTQYF.